This T cell receptor beta chain was sequenced for a study of CD8 T cells in Susac syndrome. About 0.5 to 1 ug RNA was reverse transcribed with random hexamers. The amplification used immunoSEQ multiplex PCR on TCR beta CDR3; it spanned 54 Vbeta and 13 Jbeta. TCRdb reanalysed the immunoSEQ multiplex PCR reads using MiXCR and keeps one entry per CDR3 protein. Among about 160,000 distinct CDR3 sequences listed, approximately 90% were seen once. A word on this clonotype: Its antigen is as yet unknown.

Study conclusions and caveats: By the study's own acknowledgment, its TCR sequencing and HLA analysis included relatively few individuals.

This CDR3 has 17 amino acids. Germline V lookup: CDR1 SGHRS, CDR2 YFSETQ. Trimming removed 4 bases from V and 0 bases from J, with 14 bases in between. Healthy donors matched for age and sex were used as controls. While CD8+ and CD4+ T cells were isolated negatively, TEMRA cells were enriched by FACS. The rearrangement uses TRBV5-1 and TRBJ2-6; D remains unclear. This TCR derives from a human donor in good health. Input material: CD4+ T cells from PBMCs. CDR3 in amino acids: CASSPAWQSSGANVLTF. In DNA, the CDR3 is TGCGCCAGCAGCCCCGCGTGGCAAAGCTCTGGGGCCAACGTCCTGACTTTC.